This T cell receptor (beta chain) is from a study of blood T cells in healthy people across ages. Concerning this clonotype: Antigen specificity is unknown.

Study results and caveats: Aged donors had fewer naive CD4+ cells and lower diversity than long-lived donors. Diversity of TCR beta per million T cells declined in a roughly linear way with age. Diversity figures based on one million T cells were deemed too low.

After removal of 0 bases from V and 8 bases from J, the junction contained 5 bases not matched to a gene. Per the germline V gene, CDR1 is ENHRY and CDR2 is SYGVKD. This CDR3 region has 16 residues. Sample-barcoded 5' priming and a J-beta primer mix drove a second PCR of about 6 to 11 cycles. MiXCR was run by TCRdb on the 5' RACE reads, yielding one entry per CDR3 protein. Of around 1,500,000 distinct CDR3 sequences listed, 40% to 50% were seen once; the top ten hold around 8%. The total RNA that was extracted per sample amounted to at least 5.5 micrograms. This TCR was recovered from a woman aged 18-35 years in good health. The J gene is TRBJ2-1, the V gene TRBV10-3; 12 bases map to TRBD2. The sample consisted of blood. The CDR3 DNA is TGTGCCATCAGTGAGTCGGCTAGCGGGGGGGCCTATGAGCAGTTCTTC. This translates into CAISESASGGAYEQFF.